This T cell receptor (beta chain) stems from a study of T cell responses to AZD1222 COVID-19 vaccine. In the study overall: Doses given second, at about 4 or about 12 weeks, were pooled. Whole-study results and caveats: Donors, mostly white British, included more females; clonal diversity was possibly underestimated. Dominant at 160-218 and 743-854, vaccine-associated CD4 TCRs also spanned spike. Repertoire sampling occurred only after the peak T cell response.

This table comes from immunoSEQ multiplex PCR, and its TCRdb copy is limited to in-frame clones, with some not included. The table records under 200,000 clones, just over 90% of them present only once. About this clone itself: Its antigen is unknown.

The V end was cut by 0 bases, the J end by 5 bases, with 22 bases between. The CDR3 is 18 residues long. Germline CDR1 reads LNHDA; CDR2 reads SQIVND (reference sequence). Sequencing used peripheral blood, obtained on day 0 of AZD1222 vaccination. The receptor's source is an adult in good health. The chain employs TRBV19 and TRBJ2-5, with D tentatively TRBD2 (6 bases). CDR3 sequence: CASSIDDSLGGPRETQYF. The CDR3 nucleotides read TGTGCCAGTAGTATAGATGATTCCCTCGGGGGACCTCGGGAGACCCAGTACTTC.